This T cell receptor (beta chain) was captured by sequencing in a study of neurological immune-mediated disorders. This CDR3 is built from 15 residues. Germline CDR1 is DFQATT and CDR2 is SNEGSKA (reference sequence). V gave up 7 bases and J gave up 7 bases; unmatched junction bases: 13. Study findings and constraints: Private repertoires in all groups were suggested by the finding that expanded clones across subjects shared no CDR3 amino acid sequences.

The unsorted libraries were generated from a total of 2 million PBMCs, which had been stored in RNAlater at -80 C. This clonotype showed up many times. As yet, its antigen is unknown. Synthesis of cDNA was carried out by template-switch 5'RACE. The reaction used 10-nucleotide random UMIs. From the 5' RACE reads, TCRdb called clonotypes with MiXCR, one entry per CDR3 protein. The sample yields 66,000 or so distinct CDR3 sequences, 3% to 3.5% seen once. Source material: PBMCs. The receptor's source is a man in his forties with multiple sclerosis. The chain combines TRBV20-1 with TRBJ2-1; 10 nucleotides match TRBD2. Written as DNA, the CDR3 is TGCAGTGTTACGACCGGGGTAGCGGGGGGTAATGAGCAGTTCTTC. Residues: CSVTTGVAGGNEQFF.